The entry below gives a single T cell receptor (beta chain) sequence along with its context. This clonotype came up many times. The antigen this receptor binds is unknown. No base quality values were provided; no much bigger clone lies one nucleotide off. Sample time point, as interpreted from the label and publication: newly diagnosed GD, antithyroid drugs for less than 3 months. RNA was extracted from PBMCs in TRIzol for both TCR sequencing and RNA sequencing. The diagnosis of Graves' disease was made according to American Thyroid Association guidelines. The patients came from an endocrinology department in Xi'an, China. Each patient gave approximately 9.7 milliliters of peripheral blood, collected in an EDTA anticoagulant tube. Ficoll Paque Plus density gradient separation was used to isolate PBMCs, and no further T cell sorting was done. An Agilent 2100 Bioanalyzer and agarose gel were used to check RNA quality, and a NanoDrop 2000 was used to measure RNA concentration.

This entry is derived from a study of regulatory T cells in long-lasting Graves disease (dated by TCRdb to the early 2020s). Regarding the research as a whole: In the newly diagnosed Graves' disease group, patients had been taking antithyroid drugs for less than 3 months. The study took place in China and was registered as a clinical trial. Peripheral blood TCR sequencing and RNA sequencing compared persistent Graves' disease patients with newly diagnosed Graves' disease patients. A total of approximately 35 samples underwent TCR sequencing: 13 from persistent and approximately 20 from newly diagnosed Graves' disease patients.

The CDR3 holds 16 amino acids from the cysteine to the phenylalanine. The CDR3 DNA has 48 bases and is translated from base 1. The germline V gene supplies CDR1 SNHLY and CDR2 FYNNEI. Trimming takes 4 bases from V and 8 bases from J, and the germline ends sit 24 bases apart. The protocol used for the library was multiplex PCR. TCRdb records Illumina HiSeq 4000 as the sequencer. iRepertoire HTBI primers and Arm-PCR amplification of CDR3 regions were used to construct TCR beta libraries. PCR products were gel purified before sequencing. The paper's data handling went like this. A total of 60 to 80 TRBV and 14 TRBJ segments were identified across samples and were used for gene usage analysis of CDR3 amino acid clonotypes. COPE and FqMerger were used to merge filtered high-quality paired reads into contigs. BLAST was used to align contigs to IMGT TRBV, TRBD and TRBJ reference genes, with CDR3 defined following IMGT. Any clonotype with a frequency above 0.1% was classified as a highly expanded clone. Shannon entropy served as the measure of repertoire diversity, while the Gini coefficient captured V-J evenness. A clonotype found in more than one individual was treated as public. TCRdb reran the public reads through fastp at Q25 and MiXCR, keeping productive beta chains. Each CDR3 protein gets just one entry, which takes the most common genes and DNA from the rows behind it. TCRdb's processing, not the study's, gives the V and J calls here. For this sample there are a few hundred thousand distinct CDR3 sequences; approximately 20% appear just once. The ten largest clonotypes hold 22% of the sample.

What the study reported, not specific to this receptor: The small sample size was acknowledged by the authors as a limitation that may reduce accuracy. Patients with persistent disease shared more public clonotypes (about 2,900) than newly diagnosed patients did (approximately 990). Sequencing and analysis were limited to the TCR beta chain. Preferential use of TRBV28, TRBJ1-2 and TRBJ2-5 was observed in persistent disease, whereas TRBV20-1 and TRBJ2-1 were favored in newly diagnosed disease. The study examined only peripheral blood because the primary lesion, thyroid tissue, could not be accessed. Lower TCR Shannon entropy and fewer highly expanded clones were observed in persistent Graves' disease patients than in newly diagnosed patients, which suggested clonal expansion.

This sample comprised peripheral blood mononuclear cells (PBMCs), obtained at new diagnosis, from a patient treated with antithyroid drugs. This receptor chain uses TRBV2 and TRBJ2-7; the D gene is not confidently resolved. This receptor was obtained from a female donor with Graves disease. The CDR3 region has the sequence CASSGPETLRPGKQYF. The sequenced DNA: TGTGCCAGCAGTGGTCCGGAGACGCTACGACCGGGCAAGCAGTACTTC.